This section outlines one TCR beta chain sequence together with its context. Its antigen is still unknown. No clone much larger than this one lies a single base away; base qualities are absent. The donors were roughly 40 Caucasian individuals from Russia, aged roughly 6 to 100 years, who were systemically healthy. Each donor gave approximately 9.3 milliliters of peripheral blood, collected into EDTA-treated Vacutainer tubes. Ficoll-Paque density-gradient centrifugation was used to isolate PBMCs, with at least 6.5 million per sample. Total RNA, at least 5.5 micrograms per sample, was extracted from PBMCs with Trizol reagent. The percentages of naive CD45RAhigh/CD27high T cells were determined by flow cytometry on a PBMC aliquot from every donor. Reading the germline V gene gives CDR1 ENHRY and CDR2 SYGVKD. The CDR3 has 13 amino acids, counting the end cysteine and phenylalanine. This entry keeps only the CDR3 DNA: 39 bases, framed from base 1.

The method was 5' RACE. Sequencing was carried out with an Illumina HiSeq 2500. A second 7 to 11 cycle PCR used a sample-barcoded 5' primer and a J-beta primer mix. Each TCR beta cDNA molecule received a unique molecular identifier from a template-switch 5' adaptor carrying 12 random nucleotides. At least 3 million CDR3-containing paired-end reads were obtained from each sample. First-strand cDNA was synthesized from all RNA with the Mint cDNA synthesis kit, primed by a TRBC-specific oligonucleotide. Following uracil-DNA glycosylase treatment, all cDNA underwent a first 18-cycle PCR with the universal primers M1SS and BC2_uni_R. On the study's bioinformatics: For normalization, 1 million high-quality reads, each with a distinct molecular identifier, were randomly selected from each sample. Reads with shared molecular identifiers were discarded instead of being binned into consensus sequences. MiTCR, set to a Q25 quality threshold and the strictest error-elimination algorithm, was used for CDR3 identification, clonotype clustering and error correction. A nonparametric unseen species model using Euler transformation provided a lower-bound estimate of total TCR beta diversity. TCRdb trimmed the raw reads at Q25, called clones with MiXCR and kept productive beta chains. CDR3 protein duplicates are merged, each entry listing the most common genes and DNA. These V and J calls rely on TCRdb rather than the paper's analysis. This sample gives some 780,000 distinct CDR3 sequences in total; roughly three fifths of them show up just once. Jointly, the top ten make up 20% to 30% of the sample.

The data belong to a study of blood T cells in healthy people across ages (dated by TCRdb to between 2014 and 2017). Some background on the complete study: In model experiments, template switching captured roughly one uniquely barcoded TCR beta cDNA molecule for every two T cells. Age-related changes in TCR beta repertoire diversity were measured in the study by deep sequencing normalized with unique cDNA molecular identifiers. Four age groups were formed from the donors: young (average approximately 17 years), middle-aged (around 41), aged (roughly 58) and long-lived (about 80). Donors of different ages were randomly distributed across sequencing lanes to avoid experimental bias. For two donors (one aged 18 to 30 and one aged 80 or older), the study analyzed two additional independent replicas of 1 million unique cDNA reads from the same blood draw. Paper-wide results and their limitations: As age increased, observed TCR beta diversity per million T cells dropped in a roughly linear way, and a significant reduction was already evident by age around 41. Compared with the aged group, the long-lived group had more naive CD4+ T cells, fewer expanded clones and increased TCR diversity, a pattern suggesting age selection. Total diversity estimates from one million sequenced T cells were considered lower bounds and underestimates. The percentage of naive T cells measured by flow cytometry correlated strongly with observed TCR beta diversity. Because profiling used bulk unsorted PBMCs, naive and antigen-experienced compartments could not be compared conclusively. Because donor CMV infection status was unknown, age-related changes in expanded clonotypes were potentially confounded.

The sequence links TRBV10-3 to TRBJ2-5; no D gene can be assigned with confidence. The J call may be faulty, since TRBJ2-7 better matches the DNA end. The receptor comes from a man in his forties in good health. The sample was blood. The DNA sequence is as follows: TGTGCCATCAGTGAAGGCAGGTCCTACGAGCAGTACTTC. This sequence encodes CAISEGRSYEQYF.